Each of the 17 T cell receptor beta chains below was sequenced from the same sample in a study of graft-versus-host responses after intestinal transplantation listed by TCRdb under 2021. Libraries were built with the immunoSEQ multiplex PCR assay. TCRdb holds this immuneACCESS table with in-frame rearrangements only. Some clones are missing; in checked studies, unresolved V genes explain under half, and the rest has no known cause. The sample profile shows over 65,000 clones; around 93% of them were found once. The top ten clones comprise less than 8.5% of the sample. Which antigens these TCRs recognize remains unknown. Taken with the paper, the label for time point translates to: cells obtained before transplantation from donor or recipient. Material: unstimulated CD8+ T cells sorted from spleen or lymph node cells, obtained before transplant. The origin of the receptors is a human donor who was the organ donor for an intestinal transplant.

The rearrangement joins TRBV29-1 to TRBJ2-1; 9 bases are shared with TRBD2. V lost 4 bases, J lost 6 bases, and 7 bases stayed unmatched. This CDR3 is 14 amino acids long. Germline values: CDR1 SQVTM, CDR2 ANQGSEA. The CDR3 DNA sequence: TGCAGCGTTGGCGGGGGGGGTGGCGGCAATGAGCAGTTCTTC. Residues: CSVGGGGGGNEQFF.

The CDR3 loop is CASSLVTESSYEQYF. CDR3 DNA: TGTGCCAGCAGCTTGGTGACAGAGAGCTCCTACGAGCAGTACTTC. The chain has TRBV7-6 and TRBJ2-7; a weak D match, TRBD1 (5 bases). The CDR3 has 15 residues. Germline V gene data show CDR1 as SGHVS and CDR2 as FNYEAQ. Trimming removed 3 bases at V and 0 bases at J, with 12 bases between.

This rearrangement joins TRBV29-1 to TRBJ1-1; D gene uncertain. The CDR3 runs 12 residues. Trimming took 8 bases from V and 6 from J, leaving 16 bases between them. The germline CDR1 and CDR2 sequences are SQVTM and ANQGSEA. The CDR3 here is CSFSGLVPEAFF. CDR3 bases: TGCAGCTTCTCAGGTTTAGTACCTGAAGCTTTCTTT.

The chain carries TRBV9 and TRBJ1-1, with D possibly matching TRBD1 (5 bases). The V gene lost 4 bases and the J gene lost 4 bases, with 20 bases spanning the gap. The CDR3 has 16 amino acids. Germline V CDR1 and CDR2: SGDLS, YYNGEE. For the CDR3, the DNA is TGTGCCAGCAGCCCCCGCGGGACGGCGGCCGGCACTGAAGCTTTCTTT. This translates into CASSPRGTAAGTEAFF. Drawing the rest from reference TRBV9 and TRBJ1-1, the complete variable domain is DSGVTQTPKHLITATGQRVTLRCSPRSGDLSVYWYQQSLDQGLQFLIQYYNGEERAKGNILERFSAQQFPDLHSELNLSSLELGDSALYFCASSPRGTAAGTEAFFGQGTRLTVV.

This clone was picked up one time. The CDR3 loop reads CASSEWKGWVYEQYF. Written as DNA, the CDR3 is TGTGCCAGCAGTGAGTGGAAAGGGTGGGTCTACGAGCAGTACTTC. The V gene is TRBV2, the J gene TRBJ2-7, with D unresolved. Trimming stripped 3 bases from V and 3 bases from J, with 15 bases between. CDR1 and CDR2 from the germline V gene are SNHLY and FYNNEI. The CDR3 length is 15 residues. Drawing the rest from reference TRBV2 and TRBJ2-7, the complete variable domain is EPEVTQTPSHQVTQMGQEVILRCVPISNHLYFYWYRQILGQKVEFLVSFYNNEISEKSEIFDDQFSVERPDGSNFTLKIRSTKLEDSAMYFCASSEWKGWVYEQYFGPGTRLTVT.

This CDR3 is CAISALPGQGPPIYGYTF. In DNA, the CDR3 is TGTGCCATCAGTGCCCTCCCGGGACAGGGGCCCCCTATCTATGGCTACACCTTC. The chain carries TRBV10-3 and TRBJ1-2, with 10 positions matching TRBD1. CDR1 is ENHRY and CDR2 is SYGVKD in the germline V gene. The V segment lost 4 bases and the J segment 4 bases; nucleotides outside the gene matches: 15. There are 18 residues in the CDR3.

The chain recombines TRBV9 with TRBJ1-6; D may be TRBD1 (6 bases). Trimming took 4 bases from V and 4 from J, leaving 12 bases between them. Germline loops: CDR1 SGDLS, CDR2 YYNGEE. The CDR3 is 15 residues long. This CDR3 reads CASSPGQTYNSPLHF. In nucleotides, the CDR3 is TGTGCCAGCAGCCCCGGACAGACGTATAATTCACCCCTCCACTTT.

The genes are TRBV19 and TRBJ1-1, with D possibly TRBD1 on 6 matching bases. The length of the CDR3 is 11 residues. Germline values: CDR1 LNHDA, CDR2 SQIVND (reference sequence). V was cut by 6 bases and J by 7 bases, with 9 bases left in between. For the CDR3, the DNA is TGTGCCAGTAGCCAGGGGATTGAAGCTTTCTTT. Protein sequence: CASSQGIEAFF. The whole variable domain, filled in from reference TRBV19 and TRBJ1-1, reads DGGITQSPKYLFRKEGQNVTLSCEQNLNHDAMYWYRQDPGQGLRLIYYSQIVNDFQKGDIAEGYSVSREKKESFPLTVTSAQKNPTAFYLCASSQGIEAFFGQGTRLTVV.

The J gene is TRBJ2-2, the V gene TRBV10-1; D not resolved. This CDR3 spans 19 amino acids. Germline V gene sequence: CDR1 WNHNN, CDR2 SYGVQD (reference sequence). Trimming left V 0 bases short and J 3 bases short, with 20 bases between. In DNA, the CDR3 is TGCGCCAGCAGTGAGTCTAGGAGACTGACCGCGCCCGACACCGGGGAGCTGTTTTTT. This sequence encodes CASSESRRLTAPDTGELFF.

The V gene is TRBV6-5, the J gene TRBJ2-3; D not resolved. CDR3 length equals 13 residues. V was trimmed by 7 bases and J by 2 bases, leaving 10 bases between them. CDR1 and CDR2 (germline): MNHEY, SVGAGI. CDR3 protein: CASNAQTTDTQYF. CDR3 DNA: TGTGCCAGCAATGCCCAAACCACAGATACGCAGTATTTT.

CDR3: CASSRQTGGYEQYF. CDR3 DNA sequence: TGTGCCAGCAGCCGGCAAACAGGGGGATACGAGCAGTACTTC. V and J are TRBV14 and TRBJ2-7; 8 bases align to TRBD1. The germline V gene has CDR1 SGHDN and CDR2 FVKESK. V shed 4 bases and J 4 bases; nucleotides not matched to a gene: 6. This CDR3 is 14 amino acids long.

The chain recombines TRBV5-1 with TRBJ1-4, with 10 positions matching TRBD1. Trimming cost V 3 bases and J 7 bases; bases outside gene matches: 6. The CDR3 covers 15 residues. Germline V CDR1 and CDR2: SGHRS, YFSETQ. DNA for the CDR3: TGCGCCAGCAGCTATCGACAGGGGGCGGGTGAAAAACTGTTTTTT. Protein product: CASSYRQGAGEKLFF.

The chain combines TRBV5-1 with TRBJ2-3, with D maybe TRBD2 (5 bases). Germline CDR1 reads SGHRS; CDR2 reads YFSETQ. V dropped 4 bases and J dropped 6 bases, with 15 bases sitting between them. CDR3 size: 14 residues. DNA of the CDR3: TGCGCCAGCAGCCGAAGACTGGGGAGCGATACGCAGTATTTT. Its translation: CASSRRLGSDTQYF. The variable domain in full, completed from reference TRBV5-1 and TRBJ2-3, reads KAGVTQTPRYLIKTRGQQVTLSCSPISGHRSVSWYQQTPGQGLQFLFEYFSETQRNKGNFPGRFSGRQFSNSRSEMNVSTLELGDSALYLCASSRRLGSDTQYFGPGTRLTVL.

The gene calls are TRBV5-1 and TRBJ2-7; 7 nucleotides match TRBD2. After removal of 3 bases from V and 2 bases from J, the junction contained 5 bases not matched to a gene. The germline V gene has CDR1 SGHRS and CDR2 YFSETQ. This CDR3 region has 14 residues. In DNA, the CDR3 is TGCGCCAGCAGCTCAACTAGCGTAACCTACGAGCAGTACTTC. It specifies CASSSTSVTYEQYF.

The V and J genes are TRBV4-1 and TRBJ2-5; D gene ambiguous. The J call may be incorrect, as the DNA end agrees better with TRBJ2-7. Germline V gives CDR1 MGHRA, CDR2 YSYEKL. The CDR3 sequence is 13 residues long. In nucleotides, the CDR3 is TGCGCCAGCAGCCAAGGGCTATCCTACGAGCAGTACTTC. Encoded protein: CASSQGLSYEQYF.

J is TRBJ2-7 and V is TRBV7-9; 8 bases map to TRBD1. CDR3 length: 14 amino acids. The V gene end was trimmed by 4 bases and the J gene end by 4 bases; junction bases not matched to a gene: 6. The germline V gene encodes CDR1 SEHNR and CDR2 FQNEAQ (reference sequence). In DNA form, the CDR3 reads TGTGCCAGCAGCTCCACAGGGGGTCGGTACGAGCAGTACTTC. It is translated as CASSSTGGRYEQYF.

The chain is built from TRBV19 and TRBJ2-7, with D tentatively TRBD2 (5 bases). The V gene lost 8 bases and the J gene lost 0 bases, with 11 bases spanning the gap. CDR1 and CDR2 from the germline V gene are LNHDA and SQIVND (reference sequence). The CDR3 totals 13 residues. The CDR3 DNA reads TGTGCCAGTCGAGAGGGATCCTCCTACGAGCAGTACTTC. Protein product: CASREGSSYEQYF.